These T cell receptor beta chains were read from a single sample in a study of Graves' ophthalmopathy and Graves' hyperthyroidism. MiXCR, applied by TCRdb to the multiplex PCR reads, yields one record per CDR3 protein. Of about 390,000 distinct CDR3 sequences listed, about 18% are singletons. Sequenced material: peripheral blood. The source is an adult woman with stable Graves' hyperthyroidism. CDR3s include the opening cysteine and the closing phenylalanine or tryptophan. D genes are given only for firm matches. The listing skips clone size in some rows; elsewhere it reads once, few, many or a size class.

d_gene: TRBD2
v_gene: TRBV11-1
j_gene: TRBJ2-7
abundance: many
CDR3nt: TGTGCCAGCAGCTCCCATGGACTAGCGGGAAAAGCGGAGCAGTACTTC
CDR3aa: CASSSHGLAGKAEQYF

d_gene: TRBD2
v_gene: TRBV19
j_gene: TRBJ2-2
abundance: many
CDR3nt: TGTGCCAGTAAGAGGGCGGGGGTCAACACCGGGGAGCTGTTTTTT
CDR3aa: CASKRAGVNTGELFF

d_gene: NA
v_gene: TRBV27
j_gene: TRBJ1-1
abundance: many
CDR3nt: TGTGCCAGCAGTAGGTTGGGCAGGAACACTGAAGCTTTCTTT
CDR3aa: CASSRLGRNTEAFF

d_gene: NA
v_gene: TRBV27
j_gene: TRBJ1-1
abundance: NA
CDR3nt: TGTGCCAGCAGTTTATCGAGTGCCGCGAACACTGAAGCTTTCTTT
CDR3aa: CASSLSSAANTEAFF

d_gene: NA
v_gene: TRBV6-1
j_gene: TRBJ2-1
abundance: NA
CDR3nt: TGTGCCAGCAGCGCCGGTGAATGGGTCTACAATGAGCAGTTCTTC
CDR3aa: CASSAGEWVYNEQFF

d_gene: TRBD2
v_gene: TRBV19
j_gene: TRBJ2-5
abundance: many
CDR3nt: TGTGCCAGTAGTATAACCGGGAGGGAGACCCAGTACTTC
CDR3aa: CASSITGRETQYF

d_gene: NA
v_gene: TRBV19
j_gene: TRBJ2-7
abundance: NA
CDR3nt: TGTGCCAGTAGTTTGGGACTGCTTTCCTACGATCAGTACTTC
CDR3aa: CASSLGLLSYDQYF

d_gene: NA
v_gene: TRBV11-2
j_gene: TRBJ2-2
abundance: many
CDR3nt: TGTGCCAGCAGCTTAGACCCCGGGGAGCTGTTTTTT
CDR3aa: CASSLDPGELFF

d_gene: NA
v_gene: TRBV28
j_gene: TRBJ2-6
abundance: many
CDR3nt: TGTGCCAGCAGTTCCCGGGCGGCGTTCTCTGGGGCCAACGTCCTGACTTTC
CDR3aa: CASSSRAAFSGANVLTF

d_gene: NA
v_gene: TRBV5-1
j_gene: TRBJ1-2
abundance: many
CDR3nt: TGCGCCAGCAGCGAAAACCAGGGACCTGGCTACACCTTC
CDR3aa: CASSENQGPGYTF

d_gene: TRBD1
v_gene: TRBV7-8
j_gene: TRBJ2-7
abundance: many
CDR3nt: TGTGCCAGCAGCGTCGACAGGGGACCCGCCTACGAGCAGTACTTC
CDR3aa: CASSVDRGPAYEQYF

d_gene: NA
v_gene: TRBV20-1
j_gene: TRBJ1-2
abundance: once
CDR3nt: TGCAGTTGTGAGGGAGACTATGGCTACACCTTC
CDR3aa: CSCEGDYGYTF

d_gene: TRBD1
v_gene: TRBV5-8
j_gene: TRBJ1-2
abundance: NA
CDR3nt: TGTGCCAGCAGCTTGGCCGACAGGGACGGCTACACCTTC
CDR3aa: CASSLADRDGYTF

d_gene: NA
v_gene: TRBV9
j_gene: TRBJ1-2
abundance: many
CDR3nt: TGTGCCAGCAGCGTAGGAGGGTCAGCCTATGGCTACACCTTC
CDR3aa: CASSVGGSAYGYTF

d_gene: NA
v_gene: TRBV29-1
j_gene: TRBJ1-1
abundance: many
CDR3nt: TGCAGCGTTCTTGACGGGAGCAACACTGAAGCTTTCTTT
CDR3aa: CSVLDGSNTEAFF

d_gene: NA
v_gene: TRBV7-9
j_gene: TRBJ2-7
abundance: many
CDR3nt: TGTGCCAGCAGCTCCCCTGGTGGGTTGTACGAGCAGTACTTC
CDR3aa: CASSSPGGLYEQYF

d_gene: TRBD2
v_gene: TRBV18
j_gene: TRBJ2-5
abundance: many
CDR3nt: TGTGCCAGCTCACCAGCCAGCGGGAGGGCCGCCGAGACCCAGTACTTC
CDR3aa: CASSPASGRAAETQYF

d_gene: TRBD1
v_gene: TRBV6-1
j_gene: TRBJ2-5
abundance: many
CDR3nt: TGTGCCAGCAGTCAACAGGGGGAGGCAGAGACCCAGTACTTC
CDR3aa: CASSQQGEAETQYF

d_gene: NA
v_gene: TRBV12-3/TRBV12-4
j_gene: TRBJ1-2
abundance: NA
CDR3nt: TGTGCCAGCAGTTATTTCCCAGGGGCAGGGTATGGCTACACCTTC
CDR3aa: CASSYFPGAGYGYTF

d_gene: NA
v_gene: TRBV5-1
j_gene: TRBJ2-7
abundance: many
CDR3nt: TGCGCCAGCAGCTCCTCGACTGCCCACGAGCAGTACTTC
CDR3aa: CASSSSTAHEQYF

d_gene: TRBD1
v_gene: TRBV20-1
j_gene: TRBJ1-2
abundance: many
CDR3nt: TGCAGTGCTAGAGATCTGGACAGGACCTATGGCTACACCTTC
CDR3aa: CSARDLDRTYGYTF

d_gene: NA
v_gene: TRBV6-1
j_gene: TRBJ2-2
abundance: many
CDR3nt: TGTGCCAGCAGTGCGCGCGCCCTGAACACCGGGGAGCTGTTTTTT
CDR3aa: CASSARALNTGELFF

d_gene: NA
v_gene: TRBV19
j_gene: TRBJ1-5
abundance: many
CDR3nt: TGTGCCAGTAGTTCGGCAAGCAATCAGCCCCAGCATTTT
CDR3aa: CASSSASNQPQHF

d_gene: TRBD2
v_gene: TRBV11-3
j_gene: TRBJ2-7
abundance: many
CDR3nt: TGTGCCAGCAGCTTAGAGACTAGCGGCTACGAGCAGTACTTC
CDR3aa: CASSLETSGYEQYF

d_gene: NA
v_gene: TRBV2
j_gene: TRBJ2-1
abundance: few
CDR3nt: TGTGCCAGCAGTGGGGGGAGTTTCTCCTACAATGAGCAGTTCTTC
CDR3aa: CASSGGSFSYNEQFF

d_gene: NA
v_gene: TRBV24-1
j_gene: TRBJ1-3
abundance: many
CDR3nt: TGTGCCACCAGTGATCCCTCGGACAGAGCCTCTGGAAACACCATATATTTT
CDR3aa: CATSDPSDRASGNTIYF

d_gene: NA
v_gene: TRBV12-5
j_gene: TRBJ2-5
abundance: many
CDR3nt: TGTGCTAGTGGTTTGGACCAGGACCACCAAGAGACCCAGTACTTC
CDR3aa: CASGLDQDHQETQYF

d_gene: TRBD1
v_gene: TRBV12-3/TRBV12-4
j_gene: TRBJ1-3
abundance: many
CDR3nt: TGTGCCAGCAGGGCCGGGACAGGGGTCTCTGGAAACACCATATATTTT
CDR3aa: CASRAGTGVSGNTIYF

d_gene: NA
v_gene: TRBV13
j_gene: TRBJ2-4
abundance: many
CDR3nt: TGTGCCAGCAGCTCCCTTAGAGGGAACGACAAAAACATTCAGTACTTC
CDR3aa: CASSSLRGNDKNIQYF

d_gene: NA
v_gene: TRBV7-8
j_gene: TRBJ2-5
abundance: many
CDR3nt: TGTGCCAGCAGCTTACTGTCAGCCCAAGAGACCCAGTACTTC
CDR3aa: CASSLLSAQETQYF

d_gene: NA
v_gene: TRBV12-3/TRBV12-4
j_gene: TRBJ2-7
abundance: many
CDR3nt: TGTGCCAGCAGTTTGGGTTCCAGGTACTACGAGCAGTACTTC
CDR3aa: CASSLGSRYYEQYF

d_gene: TRBD1
v_gene: TRBV6-2/TRBV6-3
j_gene: TRBJ2-5
abundance: many
CDR3nt: TGTGCCAGCGCCCAAGGGGGCGAGTATCGAGAGACCCAGTACTTC
CDR3aa: CASAQGGEYRETQYF

d_gene: TRBD1
v_gene: TRBV11-2
j_gene: TRBJ1-2
abundance: many
CDR3nt: TGTGCCAGCAGCTTAGATCCCGGACAGGCGGAGGGCTACACCTTC
CDR3aa: CASSLDPGQAEGYTF

d_gene: TRBD2
v_gene: TRBV7-2
j_gene: TRBJ2-5
abundance: many
CDR3nt: TGTGCCAGCAGCTTAGCGTCCAGCGGGAGGGTCCAAGAGACCCAGTACTTC
CDR3aa: CASSLASSGRVQETQYF

d_gene: NA
v_gene: TRBV7-2
j_gene: TRBJ2-5
abundance: many
CDR3nt: TGTGCCAGCAGCTTAGTCCCCCGGGCAGGACAAGAGACCCAGTACTTC
CDR3aa: CASSLVPRAGQETQYF

d_gene: NA
v_gene: TRBV6-1
j_gene: TRBJ1-3
abundance: many
CDR3nt: TGTGCCAGCAGTCAAGGAACCAACTCTGGAAACACCATATATTTT
CDR3aa: CASSQGTNSGNTIYF

d_gene: TRBD1
v_gene: TRBV19
j_gene: TRBJ1-1
abundance: NA
CDR3nt: TGTGCCAGTAGTGGACAGGGGAAGACTGAAGCTTTCTTT
CDR3aa: CASSGQGKTEAFF

d_gene: TRBD1
v_gene: TRBV24-1
j_gene: TRBJ1-1
abundance: many
CDR3nt: TGTGCCACCAAGGAGGGGGCCGGGAACACTGAAGCTTTCTTT
CDR3aa: CATKEGAGNTEAFF

d_gene: NA
v_gene: TRBV10-1
j_gene: TRBJ2-7
abundance: many
CDR3nt: TGCGCCAGCAGACACCCGGACTACGAGCAGTACTTC
CDR3aa: CASRHPDYEQYF

d_gene: NA
v_gene: TRBV5-1
j_gene: TRBJ2-7
abundance: many
CDR3nt: TGCGCCAGCAGCTTGGCCAGGGGCCTCAACTACGAGCAGTACTTC
CDR3aa: CASSLARGLNYEQYF

d_gene: TRBD2
v_gene: TRBV12-3/TRBV12-4
j_gene: TRBJ2-7
abundance: many
CDR3nt: TGTGCCAGCAGTTTGAGTGGGGAGGGGCAGTACTTC
CDR3aa: CASSLSGEGQYF

d_gene: NA
v_gene: TRBV20-1
j_gene: TRBJ2-7
abundance: many
CDR3nt: TGCAGTGCTAGCGAGATAGGCTACGAGCAGTACTTC
CDR3aa: CSASEIGYEQYF

d_gene: TRBD1
v_gene: TRBV12-5
j_gene: TRBJ1-2
abundance: NA
CDR3nt: TGTGCTAGTGGACGGACAGGGGCCAATGGCTACACCTTC
CDR3aa: CASGRTGANGYTF

d_gene: NA
v_gene: TRBV20-1
j_gene: TRBJ1-5
abundance: many
CDR3nt: TGCAGTGCTAGGGGGCAGGCTCAGCCCCAGCATTTT
CDR3aa: CSARGQAQPQHF

d_gene: NA
v_gene: TRBV29-1
j_gene: TRBJ2-6
abundance: many
CDR3nt: TGCAGCGTAGCAGCCTCTGGGGCCAACGTCCTGACTTTC
CDR3aa: CSVAASGANVLTF

d_gene: TRBD1
v_gene: TRBV6-5
j_gene: TRBJ2-7
abundance: NA
CDR3nt: TGTGCCAGCAGTTCCCTCGACAGGGGGCCGCCCTACGAGCAGTACTTC
CDR3aa: CASSSLDRGPPYEQYF